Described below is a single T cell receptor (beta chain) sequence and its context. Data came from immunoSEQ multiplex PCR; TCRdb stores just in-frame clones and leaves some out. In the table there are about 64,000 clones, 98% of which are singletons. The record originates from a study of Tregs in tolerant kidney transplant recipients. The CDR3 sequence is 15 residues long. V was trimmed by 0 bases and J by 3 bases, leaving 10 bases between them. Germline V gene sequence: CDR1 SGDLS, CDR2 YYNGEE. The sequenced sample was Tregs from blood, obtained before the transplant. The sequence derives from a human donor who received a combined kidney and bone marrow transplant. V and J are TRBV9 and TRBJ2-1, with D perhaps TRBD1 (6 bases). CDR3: CASSVDRVSYNEQFF. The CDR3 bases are TGTGCCAGCAGCGTAGACAGGGTAAGCTACAATGAGCAGTTCTTC. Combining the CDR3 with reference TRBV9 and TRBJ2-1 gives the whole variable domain DSGVTQTPKHLITATGQRVTLRCSPRSGDLSVYWYQQSLDQGLQFLIQYYNGEERAKGNILERFSAQQFPDLHSELNLSSLELGDSALYFCASSVDRVSYNEQFFGPGTRLTVL.